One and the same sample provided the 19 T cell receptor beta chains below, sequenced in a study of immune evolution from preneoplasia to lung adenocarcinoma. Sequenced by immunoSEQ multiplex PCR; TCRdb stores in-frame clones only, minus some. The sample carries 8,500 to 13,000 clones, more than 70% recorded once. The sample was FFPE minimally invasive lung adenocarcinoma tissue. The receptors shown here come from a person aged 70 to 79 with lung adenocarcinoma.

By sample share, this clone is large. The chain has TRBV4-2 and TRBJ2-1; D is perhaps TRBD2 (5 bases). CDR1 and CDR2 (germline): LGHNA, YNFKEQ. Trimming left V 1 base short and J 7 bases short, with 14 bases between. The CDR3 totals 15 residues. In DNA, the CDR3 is TGTGCCAGCAGCCAAGTTCAGCGGTCCCAGAATGAGCAGTTCTTC. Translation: CASSQVQRSQNEQFF.

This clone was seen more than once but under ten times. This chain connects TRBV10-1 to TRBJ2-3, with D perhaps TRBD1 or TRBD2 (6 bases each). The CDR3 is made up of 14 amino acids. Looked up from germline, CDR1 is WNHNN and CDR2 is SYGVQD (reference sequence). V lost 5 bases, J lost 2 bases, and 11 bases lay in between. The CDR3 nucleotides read TGCGCCAGCAGTCCCTCGGGGGCCACAGATACGCAGTATTTT. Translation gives CASSPSGATDTQYF.

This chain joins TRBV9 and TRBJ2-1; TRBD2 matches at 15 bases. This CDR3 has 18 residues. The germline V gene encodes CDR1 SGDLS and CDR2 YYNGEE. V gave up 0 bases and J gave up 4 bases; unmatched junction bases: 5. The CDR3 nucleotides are TGTGCCAGCAGCGTAGCTGGGACTAGCGGGGGGCTGTACAATGAGCAGTTCTTC. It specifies CASSVAGTSGGLYNEQFF.

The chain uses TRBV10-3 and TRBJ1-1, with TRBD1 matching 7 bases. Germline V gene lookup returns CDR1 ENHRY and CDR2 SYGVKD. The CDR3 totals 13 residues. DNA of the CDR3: TGTGCTTCATCAGGGGGGGCTCGGACTGAAGCTTTCTTT. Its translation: CASSGGARTEAFF.

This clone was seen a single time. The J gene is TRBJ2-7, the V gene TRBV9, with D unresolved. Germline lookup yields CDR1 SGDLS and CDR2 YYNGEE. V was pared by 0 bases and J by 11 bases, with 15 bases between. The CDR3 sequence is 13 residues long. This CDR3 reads CASSVDGQSMEYF. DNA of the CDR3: TGTGCCAGCAGCGTAGATGGGCAGTCGATGGAGTACTTC.

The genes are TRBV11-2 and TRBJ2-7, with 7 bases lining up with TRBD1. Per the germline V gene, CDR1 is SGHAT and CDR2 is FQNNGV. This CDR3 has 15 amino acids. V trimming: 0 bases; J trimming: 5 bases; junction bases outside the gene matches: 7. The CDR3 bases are TGTGCCAGCAGCTTAGATAACAGGGGATACCACGAGCAGTACTTC. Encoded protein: CASSLDNRGYHEQYF.

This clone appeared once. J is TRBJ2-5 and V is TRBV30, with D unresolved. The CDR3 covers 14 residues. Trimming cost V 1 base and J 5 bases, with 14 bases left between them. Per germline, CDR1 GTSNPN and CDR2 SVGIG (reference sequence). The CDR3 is CAWSASLKGETQYF. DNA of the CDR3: TGTGCCTGGAGTGCCTCACTTAAAGGGGAGACCCAGTACTTC.

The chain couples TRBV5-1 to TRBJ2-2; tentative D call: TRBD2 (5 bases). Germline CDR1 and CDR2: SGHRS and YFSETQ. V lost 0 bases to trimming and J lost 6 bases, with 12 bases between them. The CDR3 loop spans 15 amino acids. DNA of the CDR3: TGCGCCAGCAGCTTGGCCGTGGGAGCTTCCGGGGAGCTGTTTTTT. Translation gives CASSLAVGASGELFF.

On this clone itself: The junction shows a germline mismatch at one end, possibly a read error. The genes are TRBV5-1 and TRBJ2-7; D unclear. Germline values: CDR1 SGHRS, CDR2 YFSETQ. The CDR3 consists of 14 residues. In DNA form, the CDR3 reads TGCGTCAGCAGCCCGCGGACCGCGACCTACGAGCAGTACTTC. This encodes CVSSPRTATYEQYF.

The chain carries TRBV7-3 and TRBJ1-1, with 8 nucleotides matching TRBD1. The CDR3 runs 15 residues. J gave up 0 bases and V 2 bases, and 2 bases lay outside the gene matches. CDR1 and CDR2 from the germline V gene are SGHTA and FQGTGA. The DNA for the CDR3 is TGTGCCAGCAGCTTAGCAGGGGGCATGAACACTGAAGCTTTCTTT. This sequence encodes CASSLAGGMNTEAFF.

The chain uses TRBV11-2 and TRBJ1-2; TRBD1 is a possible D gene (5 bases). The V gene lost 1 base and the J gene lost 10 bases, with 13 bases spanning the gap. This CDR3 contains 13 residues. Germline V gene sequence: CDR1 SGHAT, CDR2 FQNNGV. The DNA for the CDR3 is TGTGCCAGCAGCTTAGGTGGGGGGGTCGCCTACACCTTC. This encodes CASSLGGGVAYTF.

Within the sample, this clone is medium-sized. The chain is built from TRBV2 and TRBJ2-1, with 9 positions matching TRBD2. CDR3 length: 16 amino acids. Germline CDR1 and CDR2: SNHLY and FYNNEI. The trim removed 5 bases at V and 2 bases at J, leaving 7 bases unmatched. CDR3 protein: CASSLAGNPPYNEQFF. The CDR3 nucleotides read TGTGCCAGCAGTCTAGCGGGAAACCCACCCTACAATGAGCAGTTCTTC.

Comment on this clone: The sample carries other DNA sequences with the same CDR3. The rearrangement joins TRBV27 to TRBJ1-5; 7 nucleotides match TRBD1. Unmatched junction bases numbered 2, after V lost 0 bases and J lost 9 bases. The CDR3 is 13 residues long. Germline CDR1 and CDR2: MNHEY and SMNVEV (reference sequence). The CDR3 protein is CASSLSQGGPQHF. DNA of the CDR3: TGTGCCAGCAGTTTATCGCAGGGGGGGCCCCAGCATTTT.

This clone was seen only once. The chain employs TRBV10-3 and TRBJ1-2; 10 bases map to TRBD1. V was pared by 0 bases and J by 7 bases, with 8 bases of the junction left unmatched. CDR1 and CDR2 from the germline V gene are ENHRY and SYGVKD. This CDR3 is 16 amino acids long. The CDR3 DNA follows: TGTGCCATCAGTGAGTCACTGGGACAGGGGAACGGTGGCTACACCTTC. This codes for CAISESLGQGNGGYTF.

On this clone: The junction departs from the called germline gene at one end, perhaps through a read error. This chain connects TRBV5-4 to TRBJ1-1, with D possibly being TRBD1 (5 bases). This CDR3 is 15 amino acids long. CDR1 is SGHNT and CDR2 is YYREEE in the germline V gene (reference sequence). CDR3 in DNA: TGTGCCAGCAGATTGGGGCTAGGGCAGAACACTGAAGCTTTCTTT. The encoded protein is CASRLGLGQNTEAFF.

The CDR3 DNA reads as TGTGCCAGCAGTTACGGTCCAGGTACCTACGAGCAGTACTTC. It codes for CASSYGPGTYEQYF. The chain links TRBV6-5 to TRBJ2-7; D remains ambiguous. Germline assignment: CDR1 MNHEY and CDR2 SVGAGI. The CDR3 is 14 residues long. V was trimmed by 2 bases and J by 2 bases, leaving 10 bases between them.

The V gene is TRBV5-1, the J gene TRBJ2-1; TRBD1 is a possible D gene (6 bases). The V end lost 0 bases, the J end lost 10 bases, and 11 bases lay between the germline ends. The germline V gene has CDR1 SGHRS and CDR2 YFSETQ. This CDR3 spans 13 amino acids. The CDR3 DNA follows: TGCGCCAGCAGCTTGGGCTTGGACAGAGAGCAGTTCTTC. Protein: CASSLGLDREQFF.

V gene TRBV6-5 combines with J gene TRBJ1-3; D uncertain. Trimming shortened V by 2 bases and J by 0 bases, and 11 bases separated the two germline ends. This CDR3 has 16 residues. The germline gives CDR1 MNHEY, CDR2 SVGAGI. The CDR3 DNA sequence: TGTGCCAGCAGTTACGGGCTGACGAGCTCTGGAAACACCATATATTTT. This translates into CASSYGLTSSGNTIYF.

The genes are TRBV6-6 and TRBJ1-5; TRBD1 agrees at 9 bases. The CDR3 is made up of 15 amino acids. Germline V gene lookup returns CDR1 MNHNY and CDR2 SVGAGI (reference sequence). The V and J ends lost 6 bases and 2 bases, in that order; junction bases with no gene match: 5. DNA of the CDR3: TGTGCCAGCAGAACTTGGACAGGGGGCAATCAGCCCCAGCATTTT. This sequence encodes CASRTWTGGNQPQHF.